What follows are 26 T cell receptor beta chains derived from one specimen sequenced in a study of T cell responses to AZD1222 COVID-19 vaccine (dated by TCRdb to the early 2020s). Receptor amplification or capture employed the immunoSEQ multiplex PCR assay. As stored in TCRdb, this immuneACCESS dataset retains in-frame rearrangements with V and J assigned. A fraction of the clones does not appear; measured against another copy, unresolved V genes explain less than half of the discrepancy, and the remainder lacks a known reason. The sample table holds some 180,000 clones, of which about 90% were seen once. 1.9% of the sample goes to the ten largest clones. The label giving this sample's time point can be read as: about 28 days (+/-7) after the second vaccine dose. This material consisted of peripheral blood, taken 28 days after the second AZD1222 dose. Every receptor here comes from an adult who received the AZD1222 COVID-19 vaccine.

This clone was seen just once. The rearrangement uses TRBV7-2 and TRBJ2-2, with no clear D. The germline CDR1 and CDR2 sequences are SGHTA and FQGNSA. The CDR3 consists of 14 residues. Trimming cost V 6 bases and J 6 bases, with 14 bases left between them. The CDR3, as DNA: TGTGCCAGCAGGATAAGGGTGGAATCCGGGGAGCTGTTTTTT. As protein: CASRIRVESGELFF.

This rearrangement joins TRBV7-2 to TRBJ1-2; D is uncertain. The CDR3 length is 13 residues. Germline CDR1 reads SGHTA; CDR2 reads FQGNSA. V was pared by 3 bases and J by 3 bases, with 8 bases between. CDR3 nucleotide sequence: TGTGCCAGCAGCTTCCACTTAGACTATGGCTACACCTTC. Protein: CASSFHLDYGYTF. The full variable domain, in which reference TRBV7-2 and TRBJ1-2 provide the parts outside the CDR3, is GAGVSQSPSNKVTEKGKDVELRCDPISGHTALYWYRQSLGQGLEFLIYFQGNSAPDKSGLPSDRFSAERTGGSVSTLTIQRTQQEDSAVYLCASSFHLDYGYTFGSGTRLTVV.

The rearrangement joins TRBV10-3 to TRBJ1-5, with D perhaps TRBD1 (5 bases). V lost 3 bases, J lost 7 bases, and 10 bases lay in between. CDR3 length equals 13 residues. Germline lookup yields CDR1 ENHRY and CDR2 SYGVKD. CDR3: CAISEGVGQPQHF. The CDR3 DNA reads as TGTGCCATCAGTGAAGGGGTTGGACAGCCCCAGCATTTT.

V and J are TRBV2 and TRBJ1-1; D not certain. The CDR3 length is 14 residues. Trimming cost V 7 bases and J 0 bases, with 12 bases left between them. The germline V gene has CDR1 SNHLY and CDR2 FYNNEI. CDR3 DNA: TGTGCCAGCAAACCGCCTAGGATGAACACTGAAGCTTTCTTT. Translating it yields CASKPPRMNTEAFF.

The chain couples TRBV7-9 to TRBJ2-3; TRBD2 matches 9 bases. The CDR3 totals 15 residues. CDR1 is SEHNR, CDR2 FQNEAQ, per germline (reference sequence). The trim removed 1 base at V and 4 bases at J, leaving 3 bases unmatched. CDR3: CASSLDGTSSDTQYF. In nucleotides, the CDR3 is TGTGCCAGCAGCTTAGACGGGACTAGCTCAGATACGCAGTATTTT.

The chain is built from TRBV7-2 and TRBJ2-3; TRBD2 might be the D (6 bases). The CDR3 sequence is 15 residues long. V lost 1 base and J lost 5, with 13 bases in between. Germline assignment: CDR1 SGHTA and CDR2 FQGNSA. The CDR3 DNA sequence: TGTGCCAGCAGCTTAGGACCCCCGGGAGTAGATACGCAGTATTTT. Translating it yields CASSLGPPGVDTQYF.

This chain joins TRBV27 and TRBJ2-7, with 12 bases fitting TRBD2. Germline V gives CDR1 MNHEY, CDR2 SMNVEV (reference sequence). The CDR3 loop spans 16 amino acids. With V trimmed by 2 bases and J by 7 bases, 9 bases remained unmatched. The CDR3, as DNA: TGTGCCAGCAGTTTAAGTTGGACTAGCGGGGAAGGAGAGCAGTACTTC. Protein product: CASSLSWTSGEGEQYF.

The rearrangement links TRBV5-1 to TRBJ1-1, with D unclear. Germline loops: CDR1 SGHRS, CDR2 YFSETQ. The length of the CDR3 is 15 residues. Trimming removed 1 base from V and 0 bases from J, with 10 bases in between. The CDR3 here is CASSLLPEMNTEAFF. In DNA, the CDR3 is TGCGCCAGCAGCTTGCTTCCAGAGATGAACACTGAAGCTTTCTTT. Complete variable domain (other parts from reference TRBV5-1 and TRBJ1-1): KAGVTQTPRYLIKTRGQQVTLSCSPISGHRSVSWYQQTPGQGLQFLFEYFSETQRNKGNFPGRFSGRQFSNSRSEMNVSTLELGDSALYLCASSLLPEMNTEAFFGQGTRLTVV.

The chain combines TRBV12-3 or TRBV12-4 with TRBJ1-2, with a weak D call TRBD1 (6 bases). The V end lost 3 bases, the J end lost 5 bases, and 10 bases lay between the germline ends. The CDR3 has 13 amino acids. In DNA form, the CDR3 reads TGTGCCAGCAGTTTCCGGGGGGCGTATGGCTACACCTTC. It encodes CASSFRGAYGYTF.

This sequence joins TRBV2 and TRBJ2-2, with no clear D. Per the germline V gene, CDR1 is SNHLY and CDR2 is FYNNEI. Trimming shortened V by 7 bases and J by 7 bases, and 13 bases separated the two germline ends. This CDR3 contains 13 residues. Written as DNA, the CDR3 is TGTGCCAGCACGACGGGTATGGACGGGGAGCTGTTTTTT. Its protein is CASTTGMDGELFF.

This chain uses TRBV5-4 with TRBJ1-5; 7 bases line up with TRBD1. The CDR3 has 14 amino acids. CDR1 is SGHNT and CDR2 is YYREEE in the germline V gene (reference sequence). V trimming: 1 base; J trimming: 5 bases; junction bases outside the gene matches: 3. This CDR3 is CASSLSGGDQPQHF. CDR3 nucleotide sequence: TGTGCCAGCAGCTTGTCAGGGGGTGATCAGCCCCAGCATTTT.

The sample holds one count of this clone. The chain employs TRBV29-1 and TRBJ1-3, with a possible D match to TRBD1 (5 bases). This CDR3 is 14 amino acids long. Germline values: CDR1 SQVTM, CDR2 ANQGSEA. V was trimmed by 4 bases and J by 3 bases, leaving 13 bases between them. The CDR3 sequence: CSVAPGTDGNTIYF. The CDR3 region has the DNA TGCAGCGTTGCGCCCGGGACTGATGGAAACACCATATATTTT.

V is TRBV28 and J is TRBJ2-7; 9 bases are a match to TRBD1. Germline CDR1 is MDHEN and CDR2 is SYDVKM. The CDR3 has 14 residues. The V segment lost 6 bases and the J segment 4 bases; nucleotides outside the gene matches: 7. CDR3 sequence (DNA): TGTGCCAGCAGCCTTAGGACAGGGGTGTACGAGCAGTACTTC. Amino acids: CASSLRTGVYEQYF.

This chain links TRBV30 with TRBJ1-5; 7 bases match TRBD1. Germline lookup yields CDR1 GTSNPN and CDR2 SVGIG (reference sequence). The CDR3 sequence is 18 residues long. The J segment lost 3 bases and the V segment lost 3 bases, leaving 17 bases of the junction unmatched. The chain's CDR3 is CAWRRGDLGDRSNQPQHF. In nucleotides, the CDR3 is TGTGCCTGGAGAAGAGGTGATTTAGGGGACAGATCCAATCAGCCCCAGCATTTT.

The gene calls are TRBV6-5 and TRBJ2-7; TRBD2 is a possible D gene (6 bases). CDR1 and CDR2 from the germline V gene are MNHEY and SVGAGI. V gave up 2 bases and J gave up 1 base, with 15 bases separating them. The length of the CDR3 is 16 residues. The CDR3 spells CASSYVAAGASYEQYF. The CDR3 nucleotides read TGTGCCAGCAGTTACGTTGCAGCGGGCGCTTCCTACGAGCAGTACTTC.

The DNA for the CDR3 is TGTGCCAGCAGTTTCCTGGGGCGGGGGGCCATATACAATGAGCAGTTCTTC. It translates to CASSFLGRGAIYNEQFF. The V and J genes are TRBV7-2 and TRBJ2-1; 8 bases are shared with TRBD2. CDR3 size: 17 residues. V shed 6 bases and J 4 bases; nucleotides not matched to a gene: 14. Germline loops: CDR1 SGHTA, CDR2 FQGNSA.

The sample holds one count of this clone. The CDR3 protein is CSGGGTGRGTNEKLFF. The DNA of the CDR3 is TGCAGCGGGGGTGGGACAGGGAGAGGGACTAATGAAAAACTGTTTTTT. This rearrangement joins TRBV29-1 to TRBJ1-4; TRBD1 matches 9 bases. The germline CDR1 and CDR2 sequences are SQVTM and ANQGSEA. The CDR3 totals 16 residues. Losses at the gene ends were 7 bases for V and 2 bases for J; bases not matched to a gene: 11.

V usage is TRBV24-1 and J usage is TRBJ1-5; D may be TRBD1 (6 bases). V was clipped by 8 bases and J by 7 bases, with 20 bases between them. The length of the CDR3 is 15 residues. Looked up from germline, CDR1 is KGHDR and CDR2 is SFDVKD. CDR3 sequence: CATNKNRDTPQPQHF. In DNA, the CDR3 is TGTGCCACCAACAAGAACAGGGATACACCCCAGCCCCAGCATTTT.

The chain combines TRBV7-3 with TRBJ2-3; a weak D match, TRBD2 (6 bases). This CDR3 is 14 amino acids long. Deletions cut 3 bases from V and 1 base from J, with 8 bases between. The germline V gene encodes CDR1 SGHTA and CDR2 FQGTGA. The CDR3 spells CASSLGLRTDTQYF. For the CDR3, the DNA is TGTGCCAGCAGCTTGGGACTTCGCACAGATACGCAGTATTTT.

The chain links TRBV6-5 to TRBJ2-7; no clear D gene. With 0 bases removed from V and 1 base from J, the gap between germline ends came to 10 bases. Germline CDR1 is MNHEY and CDR2 is SVGAGI. The CDR3 length is 15 residues. CDR3 in DNA: TGTGCCAGCAGTTACTCGAGGTGGGAATCCTACGAGCAGTACTTC. Residues: CASSYSRWESYEQYF.

This chain links TRBV25-1 with TRBJ2-5, with 12 bases lining up with TRBD2. The CDR3 runs to 16 residues. Trimming at V came to 5 bases and at J to 4 bases, leaving 8 bases not matched to a gene. The germline CDR1 and CDR2 sequences are MGHDK and SYGVNS. The CDR3, as DNA: TGTGCCAGCAGTTTCCGGCTAGCGGGGGGGCGAGAGACCCAGTACTTC. Translating gives CASSFRLAGGRETQYF.

The V gene is TRBV7-2, the J gene TRBJ2-3, with 13 nucleotides matching TRBD2. CDR1 is SGHTA, CDR2 FQGNSA, per germline. The CDR3 loop spans 17 amino acids. V lost 5 bases, J lost 3 bases, and 8 bases stayed unmatched. CDR3 nucleotides: TGTGCCAGCAGCACCCGACTAGCGGGGGGAGTAACAGATACGCAGTATTTT. It specifies CASSTRLAGGVTDTQYF.

The chain employs TRBV12-3 or TRBV12-4 and TRBJ1-2; D is unclear. The CDR3 length is 13 residues. Trimming removed 8 bases at V and 7 bases at J, with 17 bases between. CDR3 sequence (DNA): TGTGCCAGCTGCCAAGGACGCTTGAGTGGCTACACCTTC. Translated: CASCQGRLSGYTF.

This sequence joins TRBV11-3 and TRBJ2-7; D is possibly TRBD2 (5 bases). The germline CDR1 and CDR2 sequences are SGHNT and YENEEA. V was shortened by 4 bases and J by 1 base, with 8 bases between the two germline ends. The CDR3 spans 13 residues. CDR3 DNA: TGTGCCAGCAGCTCCACGGGATCCTACGAGCAGTACTTC. Its translation: CASSSTGSYEQYF.

The chain joins TRBV6-5 to TRBJ2-7; D is perhaps TRBD2 (5 bases). Trimming left V 0 bases short and J 2 bases short, with 11 bases between. Germline V gene sequence: CDR1 MNHEY, CDR2 SVGAGI. The CDR3 extends over 15 amino acids. The DNA of the CDR3 is TGTGCCAGCAGTTACTCAAGACTACTAGCCTACGAGCAGTACTTC. Residues: CASSYSRLLAYEQYF.

This chain joins TRBV5-4 and TRBJ2-5; 11 bases map to TRBD2. The junction had 4 bases not matched to a gene; V was cut back by 0 bases and J by 3 bases. Germline-derived CDR1 and CDR2 are SGHNT and YYREEE (reference sequence). The CDR3 length is 16 residues. CDR3 nucleotide sequence: TGTGCCAGCAGCTTGGTAGCGGGGGGGCCAGAAGAGACCCAGTACTTC. Amino acid sequence: CASSLVAGGPEETQYF.